This TCR beta chain was identified during a study of blood T cell repertoires in COVID-19. Overall study context: Sources were T cells, B-cell-depleted T cells, or PBMCs; the material itself was cDNA or gDNA.

Authors' methods: Reference gene primer amplification gave estimated nucleated cell counts. Sequencing used immunoSEQ multiplex PCR; TCRdb keeps in-frame clones, though not all of them. Clonal size and the V and J genes are those of that table, whereas D and trimming came from the DNA. Of about 94,000 clones listed, more than 70% are singletons. Germline trimming cut 6 bases from V and 4 bases from J; bases unmatched to any gene: 2. Germline V CDR1 and CDR2: SNHLY, FYNNEI. The CDR3 is 12 residues long. The specimen sequenced was peripheral blood. The sequence came from a human donor with acute or convalescent COVID-19. The donor label of this sample is uncertain. The chain joins TRBV2 to TRBJ1-2, with TRBD1 matching 7 bases. The CDR3 spells CASRGQFYGYTF. CDR3 DNA sequence: TGTGCCAGCAGGGGACAGTTCTATGGCTACACCTTC.